The present entry profiles one T cell receptor (beta chain) with its context. The sample holds a few counts of this clonotype. No cognate antigen has been identified for it. No much larger clone exists at a distance of one base, and base qualities are not known. For repertoire sequencing, TCR beta CDR3 regions were amplified from RNA transcripts. HTBI primers and the Qiagen OneStep RT-PCR kit were used in a first-round RT-PCR, which was followed by a second-round multiplex PCR, size selection and purification. Sequencing of the libraries was carried out on an Illumina HiSeq2000 in paired-end mode with 100 bp reads. Regarding the original processing steps: SOAPnuke was used for read processing, and reads with adapters, uncalled bases, a mean Phred below 15, or no exact constant-primer or identifier match were discarded. COPE v1.2.5 was used to merge high-quality paired reads. Clonotypes were defined as unique nucleotide sequences and were aligned to IMGT TRB V, D and J references using MiTCR v1.1. The analysis was limited to V-J combinations with a frequency above 0.0001, which together covered 99% to 99.2% of the repertoires. For each V-J combination, a TCR clonal expansion and chaos score was defined as F50 clonal expansion divided by the chaos observed in the TCRdist matrix. Features were reduced by Welch's t-statistics and random forest to some 13 V-J combinations, which fed a naive Bayes classifier. Thyroid-blood repertoire similarity was quantified with the Morisita-Horn index. Using fastp trimming at Q25 and MiXCR clonotype assembly, TCRdb reanalyzed the public sequencing data and kept in-frame beta chains. Each CDR3 protein appears once, grouped with its most common genes and DNA. TCRdb assigned the V and J calls; the authors' analysis was not used. The sample data list approximately 410,000 distinct CDR3 sequences, and 15% to 19% of these were observed just once. The top ten hold around 6.6% of the sample.

This sample stems from a study of Graves' ophthalmopathy and Graves' hyperthyroidism (dated by TCRdb to 2016 to 2019). Regarding the complete study: Peripheral blood was collected before any treatment was given, at the time of initial diagnosis. TCR beta repertoire signatures were used to distinguish Graves' ophthalmopathy from Graves' hyperthyroidism and to predict progression to ophthalmopathy. In total, 135 blood samples were TCR-sequenced: some 40 ophthalmopathy, some 72 hyperthyroidism and about 17 hyperthyroidism-to-ophthalmopathy patients. A discovery set of 95 to 100 patients (about 45 ophthalmopathy, 57 stable hyperthyroidism) was enrolled to explore V-J signatures distinguishing ophthalmopathy from hyperthyroidism. For independent validation, a separate cohort was made up of approximately 19 hyperthyroidism patients plus 17 patients who later progressed from hyperthyroidism to ophthalmopathy. In six or seven hyperthyroidism patients, the T-cell repertoires found in thyroid tissue were compared with those found in blood. Once sampling was done, hyperthyroidism patients were given methimazole at a starting dose of 30 mg daily, while ophthalmopathy patients were given high-dose intravenous methylprednisolone. The roughly 91 discovery patients were randomly split 7:3 into training and test sets.

Hyperthyroidism was defined as stable when no progression to ophthalmopathy occurred within 18 months of follow-up. Hyperthyroidism patients were newly diagnosed, with disease duration under 2 months, and aged 18 to 65 years. Patients with other autoimmune diseases, uncontrolled infections, pregnancy or lactation were excluded. Clinical symptoms, serum thyroxine, TRAb, thyroid ultrasound and orbital computed tomography formed the basis of the diagnosis. PBMCs were isolated from about 9 ml of fresh peripheral blood by Ficoll-Paque density gradient centrifugation. Total RNA was extracted with Trizol reagent and quality-checked on an Agilent 2100 Bioanalyzer. The full study reports these points: No statistical method was used to set the sample size in advance, and the investigators knew which group each participant was assigned to. In validation, the model predicted ophthalmopathy progression with about 64% sensitivity and about 73% specificity; 12 predicted patients were CT-confirmed with GO in a median of 6.5 months. Most expanded thyroid clonotypes with frequency above 0.001 were also detected in blood, suggesting blood repertoires may reflect the thyroid immune response. Ophthalmopathy was separated from stable hyperthyroidism by the 13-signature model with about 85% sensitivity and 81.08% specificity in cross-validation and with 80%/75% in the test set.

Reading from cysteine to phenylalanine, the CDR3 counts 14 amino acids. The CDR3 DNA has 42 bases and is translated from base 1. Based on the germline V gene, the CDR1 and CDR2 sequences are SQVTM and ANQGSEA. Trimming removed 4 bases from V and 2 bases from J; the gene matches leave 5 bases unexplained. This receptor chain uses TRBV29-1 and TRBJ2-7, with TRBD2 identical over 10 junction bases. This sequence originates from a woman between 18 and 30 years old with stable Graves' hyperthyroidism. Donor details come from another sample of the same person, matched by shared clones. The material sequenced was peripheral blood. CDR3 region: CSVAASGGTYEQYF. In nucleotides, the sequence is TGCAGCGTTGCCGCTAGCGGGGGAACCTACGAGCAGTACTTC.